This T cell receptor (beta chain) appears in the sequencing data of a study of T cells after posttransplantation cyclophosphamide. Study-wide points: Tissue-infiltrating T cells from skin or gut overlapped little with blood T cells. TRB clonality was highly associated with recipient CMV seropositivity and reactivation.

Sequencing was performed with immunoSEQ multiplex PCR; in TCRdb, only in-frame clones are kept and a portion is missing. The sample yields around 20,000 clones, roughly 98% seen once. The naive gate required viable CD3+CD4+ or CD3+CD8+ cells with CCR7+CD45RA+CD45RO-CD95-CD27+CD28+ phenotype. About this clone: The antigen is not known.

The CDR3 is 15 amino acids. CDR1 and CDR2 from the germline V gene are MNHEY and SVGAGI. V was clipped by 5 bases and J by 4 bases, with 15 bases between them. The source is a man between 35 and 55 years old in good health, CMV-negative, and a related stem cell transplant donor. The sequencing sample was made of naive CD4+ T cells sorted from PBMCs. The J gene is TRBJ1-3, the V gene TRBV6-5; D gene ambiguous. The CDR3 DNA is TGTGCCAGCAGTCGGACTTTTCGGACCGGAAACACCATATATTTT. Its protein product is CASSRTFRTGNTIYF.